The text below deals with one T cell receptor (beta chain). Its antigen is unidentified. Using its own MiXCR run on the 5' RACE reads, TCRdb lists one record per CDR3 protein. In the table there are about 470,000 distinct CDR3 sequences, around 25% of which are singletons. The data stem from a study of T-cell memory formation after mild COVID-19. Study overall: TCR clusters showed largely donor specificity.

Trimming left V 1 base short and J 9 bases short, with 16 bases between. There are 16 residues in the CDR3. Study observations and caveats: Whereas later expanders leaned CD4+, clones contracting day 15 to 85 showed a balanced CD4/CD8 makeup. Some clones that responded were present in memory (sampled pre-infection), which suggests cross-reactive memory joined. Contracting CD4+ clones sat mainly in CM and EM; CD8+ in EMRA.

The TCR comes from an adult woman who had mild COVID-19 (a few samples of this study predate the infection). Cell type and time point are not known. Sample: PBMCs or a T cell subset sorted from them (not recorded which). The chain couples TRBV12-3 or TRBV12-4 to TRBJ1-6, with a possible D match to TRBD1 (5 bases). The CDR3 nucleotides are TGTGCCAGCAGTTTAGGAGGGACCGAGGTACCTTCACCCCTCCACTTT. Translation: CASSLGGTEVPSPLHF.